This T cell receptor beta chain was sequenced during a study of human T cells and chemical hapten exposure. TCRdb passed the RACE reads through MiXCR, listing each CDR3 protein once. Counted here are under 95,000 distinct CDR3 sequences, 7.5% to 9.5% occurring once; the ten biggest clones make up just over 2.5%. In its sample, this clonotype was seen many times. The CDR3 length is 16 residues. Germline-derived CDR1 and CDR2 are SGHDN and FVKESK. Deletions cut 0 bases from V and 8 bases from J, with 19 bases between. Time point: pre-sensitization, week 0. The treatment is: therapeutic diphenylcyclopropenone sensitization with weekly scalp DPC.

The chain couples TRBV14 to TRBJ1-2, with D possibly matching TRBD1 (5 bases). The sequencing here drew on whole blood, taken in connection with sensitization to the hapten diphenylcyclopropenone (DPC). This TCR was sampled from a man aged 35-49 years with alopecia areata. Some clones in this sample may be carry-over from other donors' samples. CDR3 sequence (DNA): TGTGCCAGCAGCCAAGATCACGGGCAGCTGGGGGGAGGCTACACCTTC. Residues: CASSQDHGQLGGGYTF.